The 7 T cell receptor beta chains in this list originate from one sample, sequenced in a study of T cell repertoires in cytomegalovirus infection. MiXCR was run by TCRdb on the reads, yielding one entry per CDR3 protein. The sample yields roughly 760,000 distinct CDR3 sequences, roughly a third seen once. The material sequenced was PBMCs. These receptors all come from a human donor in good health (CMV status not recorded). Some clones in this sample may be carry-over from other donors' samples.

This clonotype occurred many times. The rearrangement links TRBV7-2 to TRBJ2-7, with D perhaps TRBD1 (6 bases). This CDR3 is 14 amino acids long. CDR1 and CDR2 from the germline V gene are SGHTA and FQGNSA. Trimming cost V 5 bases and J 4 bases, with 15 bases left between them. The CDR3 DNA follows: TGTGCCAGCAGCGCCCGGCTGCAGGGGTACGAGCAGTACTTC. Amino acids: CASSARLQGYEQYF.

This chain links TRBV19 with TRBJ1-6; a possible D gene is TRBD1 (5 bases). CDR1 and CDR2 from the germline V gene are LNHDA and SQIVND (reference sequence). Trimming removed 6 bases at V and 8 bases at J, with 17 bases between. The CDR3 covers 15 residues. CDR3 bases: TGTGCCAGTAGAATCCCGGGACGAACGGATTCACCCCTCCACTTT. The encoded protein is CASRIPGRTDSPLHF.

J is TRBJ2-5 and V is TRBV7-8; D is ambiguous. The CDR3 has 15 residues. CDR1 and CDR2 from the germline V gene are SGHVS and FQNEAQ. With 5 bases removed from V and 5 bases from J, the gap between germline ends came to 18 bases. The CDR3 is CASSLRTWLNETQYF. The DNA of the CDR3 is TGTGCCAGCAGCCTACGTACCTGGCTAAATGAGACCCAGTACTTC.

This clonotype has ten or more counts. This chain's CDR3 is CASSFRLAYTDTQYF. The CDR3 coding sequence is TGTGCCAGCAGCTTTCGTCTAGCGTACACAGATACGCAGTATTTT. The chain links TRBV11-1 to TRBJ2-3; D might be TRBD2 (6 bases). V lost 3 bases to trimming and J lost 2 bases, with 12 bases between them. CDR3 size: 15 residues. Per germline, CDR1 SGHAT and CDR2 FQDESV (reference sequence).

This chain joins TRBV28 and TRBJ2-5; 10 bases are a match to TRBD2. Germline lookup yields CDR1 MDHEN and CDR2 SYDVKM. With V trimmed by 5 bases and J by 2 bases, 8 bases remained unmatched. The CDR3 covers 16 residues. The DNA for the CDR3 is TGTGCCAGCAGTAGAGGACTAGCGGCCTCTCAAGAGACCCAGTACTTC. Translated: CASSRGLAASQETQYF.

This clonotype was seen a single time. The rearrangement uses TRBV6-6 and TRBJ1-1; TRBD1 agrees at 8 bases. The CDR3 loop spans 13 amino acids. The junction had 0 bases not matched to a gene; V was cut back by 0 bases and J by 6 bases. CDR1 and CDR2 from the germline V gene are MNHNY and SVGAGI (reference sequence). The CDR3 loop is CASSYSTGAEAFF. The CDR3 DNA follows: TGTGCCAGCAGTTACTCGACAGGGGCTGAAGCTTTCTTT.

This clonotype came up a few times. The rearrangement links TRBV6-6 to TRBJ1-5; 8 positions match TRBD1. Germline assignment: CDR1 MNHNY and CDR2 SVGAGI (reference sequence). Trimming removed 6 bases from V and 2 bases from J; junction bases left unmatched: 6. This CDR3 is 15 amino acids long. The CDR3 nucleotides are TGTGCCAGCAGCGCAACGACAGGGGGCAATCAGCCCCAGCATTTT. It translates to CASSATTGGNQPQHF.